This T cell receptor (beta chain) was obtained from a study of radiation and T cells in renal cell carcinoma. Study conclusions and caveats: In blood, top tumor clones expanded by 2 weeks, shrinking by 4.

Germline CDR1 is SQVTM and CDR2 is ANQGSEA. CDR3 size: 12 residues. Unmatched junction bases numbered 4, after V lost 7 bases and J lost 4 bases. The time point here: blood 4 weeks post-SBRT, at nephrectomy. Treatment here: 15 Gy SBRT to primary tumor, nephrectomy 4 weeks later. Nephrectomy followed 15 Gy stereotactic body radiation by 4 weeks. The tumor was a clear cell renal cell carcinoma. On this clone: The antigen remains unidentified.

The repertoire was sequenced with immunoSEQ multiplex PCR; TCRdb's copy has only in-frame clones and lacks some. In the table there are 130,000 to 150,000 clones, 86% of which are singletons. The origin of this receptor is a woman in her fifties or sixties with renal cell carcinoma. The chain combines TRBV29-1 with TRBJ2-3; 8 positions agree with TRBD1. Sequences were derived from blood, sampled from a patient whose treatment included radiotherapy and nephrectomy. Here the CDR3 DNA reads TGCAGCGAAGGACAGGGCTCAGATACGCAGTATTTT. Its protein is CSEGQGSDTQYF.